These 20 T cell receptor beta chains came from one sample sequenced in a study of graft-versus-host responses after intestinal transplantation listed by TCRdb under 2021. Antigen specificity for these receptors is unknown. In the paper's terms, the time point label means: cells obtained before transplantation from donor or recipient. The library was built by means of the immunoSEQ multiplex PCR assay. Drawn from immuneACCESS, this table holds only the in-frame rearrangements with V and J called that TCRdb kept. Clones are partly lost; checked studies trace under half to an unresolved V gene and leave the rest unexplained. This sample is represented by tens of thousands of clones; about 94% of them were singletons. The ten most abundant clones make up around 0.5% of the sample. Sequenced material: unstimulated CD8+ T cells sorted from spleen or lymph node cells, taken before intestinal transplant. These receptors originate from a human donor who received an intestinal transplant.

The V and J genes are TRBV2 and TRBJ2-1, with D possibly TRBD1 on 5 matching bases. Germline V gene sequence: CDR1 SNHLY, CDR2 FYNNEI. The length of the CDR3 is 14 residues. V lost 10 bases and J lost 3, with 16 bases in between. The CDR3 region is CATSWDDSYNEQFF. In DNA form, the CDR3 reads TGTGCCACCTCCTGGGATGACAGCTACAATGAGCAGTTCTTC.

This chain links TRBV14 with TRBJ2-7; 7 positions agree with TRBD1. Trimming at V came to 4 bases and at J to 0 bases, leaving 6 bases not matched to a gene. Germline V lookup: CDR1 SGHDN, CDR2 FVKESK. This CDR3 has 15 residues. The CDR3 sequence: CASSPGRDSSYEQYF. The CDR3 bases are TGTGCCAGCAGCCCAGGACGGGACAGCTCCTACGAGCAGTACTTC.

The genes are TRBV10-3 and TRBJ1-1, with TRBD1 matching over 9 bases. The CDR3 runs 14 residues. The V segment lost 6 bases and the J segment 4 bases; nucleotides outside the gene matches: 6. From germline, CDR1 is ENHRY and CDR2 SYGVKD. CDR3 nucleotides: TGTGCCATCAGCCGGACAGGGGAGAGCACTGAAGCTTTCTTT. Translated, it gives CAISRTGESTEAFF.

The V gene is TRBV27, the J gene TRBJ2-7, with TRBD1 as a possible D gene (6 bases). Trimming removed 5 bases from V and 5 bases from J, with 19 bases in between. Per germline, CDR1 MNHEY and CDR2 SMNVEV (reference sequence). CDR3 length: 15 residues. The CDR3 loop is CASSPWTDLGDEQYF. The CDR3 nucleotides read TGTGCCAGCAGTCCATGGACAGACTTGGGGGACGAGCAGTACTTC.

The chain is built from TRBV27 and TRBJ2-7, with 9 bases matching TRBD2. After removal of 2 bases from V and 5 bases from J, the junction contained 4 bases not matched to a gene. CDR1 and CDR2 (germline): MNHEY, SMNVEV (reference sequence). The CDR3 covers 14 residues. CDR3 sequence: CASSLSGRINEQYF. Written as DNA, the CDR3 is TGTGCCAGCAGTTTAAGCGGGAGGATCAACGAGCAGTACTTC.

The chain joins TRBV4-1 to TRBJ1-3; D is uncertain. CDR1 is MGHRA, CDR2 YSYEKL, per germline. The CDR3 runs 17 residues. Trimming stripped 0 bases from V and 4 bases from J, with 16 bases between. DNA for the CDR3: TGCGCCAGCAGCCAAGATGTAGAATTAGGGAAGGGAAACACCATATATTTT. This codes for CASSQDVELGKGNTIYF.

The rearrangement links TRBV5-8 to TRBJ2-5; D call uncertain. The V gene lost 2 bases and the J gene lost 2 bases, with 13 bases spanning the gap. The CDR3 has 15 residues. Germline CDR1 and CDR2: SGHTS and YDEGEE. In DNA form, the CDR3 reads TGTGCCAGCAGCTTAACCTTATCTTTACAAGAGACCCAGTACTTC. Its protein is CASSLTLSLQETQYF. The whole variable domain, remainder taken from reference TRBV5-8 and TRBJ2-5, is EAGVTQSPTHLIKTRGQQATLRCSPISGHTSVYWYQQALGLGLQFLLWYDEGEERNRGNFPPRFSGRQFPNYSSELNVNALELEDSALYLCASSLTLSLQETQYFGPGTRLLVL.

V is TRBV4-1 and J is TRBJ1-2; the D is unclear. Trimming removed 0 bases at V and 4 bases at J, with 21 bases between. CDR3 length: 18 amino acids. CDR1 and CDR2 (germline): MGHRA, YSYEKL. The CDR3 protein is CASSQEAGKEPSIYGYTF. As DNA, the CDR3 is TGCGCCAGCAGCCAAGAGGCGGGAAAGGAGCCATCCATCTATGGCTACACCTTC.

The chain couples TRBV4-1 to TRBJ1-1; the match to TRBD1 covers 7 bases. Germline V gene sequence: CDR1 MGHRA, CDR2 YSYEKL. After removal of 0 bases from V and 0 bases from J, the junction contained 10 bases not matched to a gene. The CDR3 totals 18 residues. CDR3: CASSQETGRGTLNTEAFF. The CDR3 DNA is TGCGCCAGCAGCCAAGAAACGGGCAGGGGGACCCTGAACACTGAAGCTTTCTTT.

The genes are TRBV5-6 and TRBJ1-1; the D is unclear. The CDR3 covers 14 residues. Trimming pared 3 bases from V and 0 bases from J, leaving 9 bases between. Germline V gives CDR1 SGHDT, CDR2 YYEEEE. The CDR3 sequence is CASSSLGMNTEAFF. The CDR3 bases are TGTGCCAGCAGCTCGCTGGGGATGAACACTGAAGCTTTCTTT.

A single count supports this clone. The chain is built from TRBV5-1 and TRBJ2-3; 8 nucleotides match TRBD2. The length of the CDR3 is 15 residues. Per the germline V gene, CDR1 is SGHRS and CDR2 is YFSETQ. V gave up 1 base and J gave up 2 bases; unmatched junction bases: 3. The CDR3 reads CASSLSGSVTDTQYF. CDR3 bases: TGCGCCAGCAGCTTGAGCGGGAGTGTCACAGATACGCAGTATTTT.

The genes are TRBV5-1 and TRBJ2-3; the D gene is possibly TRBD1 (6 bases). CDR1 and CDR2 (germline): SGHRS, YFSETQ. Deletions cut 4 bases from V and 1 base from J, with 13 bases between. CDR3 length: 15 amino acids. CDR3 nucleotides: TGCGCCAGCAGCCCCAGGGGTGCGGGCACAGATACGCAGTATTTT. Protein: CASSPRGAGTDTQYF.

The chain recombines TRBV5-4 with TRBJ2-7, with 12 bases matching TRBD2. Trimming removed 4 bases from V and 3 bases from J; junction bases left unmatched: 5. Germline loops: CDR1 SGHNT, CDR2 YYREEE (reference sequence). This CDR3 region has 15 residues. The CDR3 sequence is CASSTTSGRVYEQYF. The CDR3 nucleotides are TGTGCCAGCAGCACGACTAGCGGGAGAGTCTACGAGCAGTACTTC.

The rearrangement links TRBV7-2 to TRBJ2-3; D call uncertain. CDR3 size: 16 residues. Trimming cost V 9 bases and J 2 bases, with 21 bases left between them. The germline V gene encodes CDR1 SGHTA and CDR2 FQGNSA. For the CDR3, the DNA is TGTGCCAGTGGACGGCCCACCGAGTGGTACACAGATACGCAGTATTTT. Protein: CASGRPTEWYTDTQYF.

The chain recombines TRBV5-4 with TRBJ2-2, with unresolved D. V gave up 0 bases and J gave up 2 bases, with 5 bases separating them. The length of the CDR3 is 14 residues. Germline V gene data show CDR1 as SGHNT and CDR2 as YYREEE (reference sequence). CDR3 coding DNA: TGTGCCAGCAGCTTGGGACCAAACACCGGGGAGCTGTTTTTT. It specifies CASSLGPNTGELFF.

This chain joins TRBV7-9 and TRBJ2-7, with 10 bases lining up with TRBD2. Germline V gene data show CDR1 as SEHNR and CDR2 as FQNEAQ (reference sequence). The CDR3 has 15 amino acids. J was trimmed by 3 bases and V by 1 base; bases with no gene match: 3. The CDR3 is CASSLVTSGNYEQYF. CDR3 sequence (DNA): TGTGCCAGCAGCTTAGTTACTAGCGGGAACTACGAGCAGTACTTC.

The chain carries TRBV28 and TRBJ2-5, with 7 bases matching TRBD2. Trimming cost V 3 bases and J 1 base; bases outside gene matches: 2. The CDR3 extends over 14 amino acids. Germline loops: CDR1 MDHEN, CDR2 SYDVKM. As DNA, the CDR3 is TGTGCCAGCAGTTTGGGGGGGACCCAAGAGACCCAGTACTTC. Translating gives CASSLGGTQETQYF.

The chain combines TRBV29-1 with TRBJ2-1; 8 nucleotides match TRBD2. The CDR3 is 15 amino acids. Germline loops: CDR1 SQVTM, CDR2 ANQGSEA. The junction had 5 bases not matched to a gene; V was cut back by 1 base and J by 3 bases. CDR3 protein: CSVEGGTRFYNEQFF. CDR3 nucleotide sequence: TGCAGCGTTGAAGGTGGGACTAGGTTCTACAATGAGCAGTTCTTC.

In this sample, this clone turned up once. V is TRBV10-1 and J is TRBJ2-3, with TRBD2 as a possible D gene (6 bases). V lost 4 bases and J lost 3, with 14 bases in between. Germline-derived CDR1 and CDR2 are WNHNN and SYGVQD (reference sequence). CDR3 size: 15 residues. CDR3 bases: TGCGCCAGCAGTGTCTTTCCCGGAGGGACAGATACGCAGTATTTT. This sequence encodes CASSVFPGGTDTQYF.

The chain is built from TRBV19 and TRBJ2-1; 7 bases map to TRBD1. Germline V gene sequence: CDR1 LNHDA, CDR2 SQIVND (reference sequence). CDR3 length: 15 residues. V was pared by 11 bases and J by 4 bases, with 14 bases of the junction left unmatched. In DNA form, the CDR3 reads TGTGCCTCCTCCCTTCCCCCAGGGGGATACAATGAGCAGTTCTTC. Translation: CASSLPPGGYNEQFF.